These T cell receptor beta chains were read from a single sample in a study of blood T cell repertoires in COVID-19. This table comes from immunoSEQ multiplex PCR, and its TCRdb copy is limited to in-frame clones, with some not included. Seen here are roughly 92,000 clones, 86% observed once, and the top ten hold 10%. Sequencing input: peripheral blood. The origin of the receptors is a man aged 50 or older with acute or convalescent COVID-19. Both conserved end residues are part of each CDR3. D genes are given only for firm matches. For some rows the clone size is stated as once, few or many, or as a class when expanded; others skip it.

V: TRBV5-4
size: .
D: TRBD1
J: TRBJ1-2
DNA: TGTGCCAGCAGCCCCACAATTGGCAGGGGGTCTAACTATGGCTACACCTTC
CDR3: CASSPTIGRGSNYGYTF

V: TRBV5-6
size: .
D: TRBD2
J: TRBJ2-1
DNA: TGTGCCAGCAGCCCCGGACTAGCGGGAGGGCCAAGACTTGATAATGAGCAGTTCTTC
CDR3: CASSPGLAGGPRLDNEQFF

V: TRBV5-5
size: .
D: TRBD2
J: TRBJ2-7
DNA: TGTGCCAGCAGCCTAGGGGTTAGCGGGAGGGCATTCGAGCAGTACTTC
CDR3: CASSLGVSGRAFEQYF

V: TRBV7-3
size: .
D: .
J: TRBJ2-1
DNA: TGTGCCAGCAGCCAGTGGGGGGACTCCTACAATGAGCAGTTCTTC
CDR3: CASSQWGDSYNEQFF

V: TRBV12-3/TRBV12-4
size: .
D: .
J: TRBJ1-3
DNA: TGTGCCAGCAGCCCTCCCCTAGACACCATATATTTT
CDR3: CASSPPLDTIYF

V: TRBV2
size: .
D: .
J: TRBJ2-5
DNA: TGTGCCAGCACGGGCCAACAGGCAGAGGAGACCCAGTACTTC
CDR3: CASTGQQAEETQYF

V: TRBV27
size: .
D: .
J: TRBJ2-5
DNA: TGTGCCACGATGAGCGGGGAGACCCAGTACTTC
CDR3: CATMSGETQYF

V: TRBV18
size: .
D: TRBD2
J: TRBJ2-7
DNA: TGTGCCAGCTCACGGGCGGGAGTGGCCTACGAGCAGTACTTC
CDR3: CASSRAGVAYEQYF

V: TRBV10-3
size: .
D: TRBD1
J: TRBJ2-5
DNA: TGTGCCATCCAGGGACAGGGTGAAGAGACCCAGTACTTC
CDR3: CAIQGQGEETQYF

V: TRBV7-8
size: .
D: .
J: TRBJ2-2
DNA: TGTGCCGGCAGTACGAACACCGGGGAGCTGTTTTTT
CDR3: CAGSTNTGELFF

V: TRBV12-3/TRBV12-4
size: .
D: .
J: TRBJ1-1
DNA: TGTGCCAGCAGTTTCGGAGGGAACACTGAAGCTTTCTTT
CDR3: CASSFGGNTEAFF

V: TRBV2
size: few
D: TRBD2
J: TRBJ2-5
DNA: TGTGCCAGCACCCGTACTAGCGGGCAAGAGACCCAGTACTTC
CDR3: CASTRTSGQETQYF

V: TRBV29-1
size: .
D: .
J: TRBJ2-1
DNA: TGCAGCGTTCGGAGGGTTGGCGGGGTCAATGAGCAGTTCTTC
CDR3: CSVRRVGGVNEQFF

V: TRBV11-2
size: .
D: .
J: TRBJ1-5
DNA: TGTGCCAGCAGCAACTACGCCAGGGGAAGCAATCAGCCCCAGCATTTT
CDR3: CASSNYARGSNQPQHF

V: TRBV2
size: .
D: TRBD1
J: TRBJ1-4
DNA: TGTGCCAGCAAGACACAGGGGGGTAATGAAAAACTGTTTTTT
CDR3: CASKTQGGNEKLFF

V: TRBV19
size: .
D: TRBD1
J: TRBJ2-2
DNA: TGTGCCAGTAGTACCCAAATCGGGACAGGGCGCACCGGGGAGCTGTTTTTT
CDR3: CASSTQIGTGRTGELFF

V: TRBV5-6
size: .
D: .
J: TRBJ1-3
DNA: TGTGCCAGCAGCTTGGTGCGAAGTTCTGGAAACACCATATATTTT
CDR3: CASSLVRSSGNTIYF

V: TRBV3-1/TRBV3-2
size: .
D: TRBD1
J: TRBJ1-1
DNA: TGTGCCAGCAGCCATAATGGACAGGGAGGGACTGAAGCTTTCTTT
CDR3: CASSHNGQGGTEAFF

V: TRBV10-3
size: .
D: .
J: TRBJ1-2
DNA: TGTGCCATCAGTGAGGAGCGAGACTATGGCTACACCTTC
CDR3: CAISEERDYGYTF

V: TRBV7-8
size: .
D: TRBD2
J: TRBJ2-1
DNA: TGTGCCAGCAGCTTAGTCGTTTGGGCGGGAGGGCGGCTAAGCTCCTACAATGAGCAGTTCTTC
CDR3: CASSLVVWAGGRLSSYNEQFF

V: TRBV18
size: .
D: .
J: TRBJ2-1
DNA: TGTGCCAGCTCTCCAGATATCCGGGGTGAGCAGTTCTTC
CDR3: CASSPDIRGEQFF

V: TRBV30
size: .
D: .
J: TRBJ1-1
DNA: TGTGCCTGGAGTCGGTGGCAGGGGAACACTGAAGCTTTCTTT
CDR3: CAWSRWQGNTEAFF

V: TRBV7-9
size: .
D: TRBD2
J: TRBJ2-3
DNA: TGTGCCAGCAGCTTATCTCTAGCGGCTAGCACAGATACGCAGTATTTT
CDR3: CASSLSLAASTDTQYF

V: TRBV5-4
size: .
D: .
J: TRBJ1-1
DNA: TGTGCCAGCAGCTCCCAGGGGTCCACTGAAGCTTTCTTT
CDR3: CASSSQGSTEAFF

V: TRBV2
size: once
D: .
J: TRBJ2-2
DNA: TGTGCCAGCAGTGATTCGTTAGCGGCGAACACCGGGGAGCTGTTTTTT
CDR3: CASSDSLAANTGELFF

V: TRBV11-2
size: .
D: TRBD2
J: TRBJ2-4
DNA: TGTGCCAGCAGCCGAATTCCCGGACTAGCAGTAGCCAAAAACATTCAGTACTTC
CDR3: CASSRIPGLAVAKNIQYF

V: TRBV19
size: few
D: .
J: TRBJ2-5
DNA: TGTGCCAGTAGTATCGACTTACAAGAGACCCAGTACTTC
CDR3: CASSIDLQETQYF

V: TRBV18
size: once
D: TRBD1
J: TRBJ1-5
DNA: TGTGCCAGCTCACCCCCCGGGACAGGGGGCCCTCAGCCCCAGCATTTT
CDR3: CASSPPGTGGPQPQHF

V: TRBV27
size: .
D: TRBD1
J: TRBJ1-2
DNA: TGTGCCAGCAGTCGACAGGGAACTAACTATGGCTACACCTTC
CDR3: CASSRQGTNYGYTF

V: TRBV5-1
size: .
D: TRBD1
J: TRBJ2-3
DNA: TGCGCCAGCAGCTTGGCCGTAGGGGACAGTACGCAGTATTTT
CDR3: CASSLAVGDSTQYF

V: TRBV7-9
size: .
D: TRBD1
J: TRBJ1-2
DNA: TGTGCCAGCAACGTCAGGGGGAACTATGGCTACACCTTC
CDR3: CASNVRGNYGYTF

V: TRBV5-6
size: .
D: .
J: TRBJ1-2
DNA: TGTGCCAGCAGCTTGGGGGAGGTGAACTATGGCTACACCTTC
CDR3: CASSLGEVNYGYTF

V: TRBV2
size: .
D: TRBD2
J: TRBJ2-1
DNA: TGTGCCAGCAAATCGGCTAGCGGGGGCTACAATGAGCAGTTCTTC
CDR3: CASKSASGGYNEQFF

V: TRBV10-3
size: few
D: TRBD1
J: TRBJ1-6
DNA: TGTGCCATCAGTGAGCCGGGACAGGGTAATTCACCCCTCCACTTT
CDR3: CAISEPGQGNSPLHF

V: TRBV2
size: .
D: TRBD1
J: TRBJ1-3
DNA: TGTGCCAGCAGTGCCCGGACAGGAGGTAACACCATATATTTT
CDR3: CASSARTGGNTIYF

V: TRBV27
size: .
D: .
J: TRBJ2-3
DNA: TGTGCCAGCAGAAACAGGGCCGTTGATACGCAGTATTTT
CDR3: CASRNRAVDTQYF

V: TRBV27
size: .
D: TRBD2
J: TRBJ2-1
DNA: TGTGCCAGCAGTAACGGGAGGGGGTCCTACAATGAGCAGTTCTTC
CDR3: CASSNGRGSYNEQFF

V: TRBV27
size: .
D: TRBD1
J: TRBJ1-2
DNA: TGTGCCAGCAGACGACAGGGCACGTACTATGGCTACACCTTC
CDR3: CASRRQGTYYGYTF

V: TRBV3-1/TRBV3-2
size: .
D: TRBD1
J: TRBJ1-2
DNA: TGTGCCAGCAGCCAGAGGACAGGGGATGGCTACACCTTC
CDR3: CASSQRTGDGYTF

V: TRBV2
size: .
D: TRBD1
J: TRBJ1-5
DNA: TGTGCCAGCAGTTACCCCCCGGGACAGAGGCCCTCCGGAGGGTATAGCAATCAGCCCCAGCATTTT
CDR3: CASSYPPGQRPSGGYSNQPQHF

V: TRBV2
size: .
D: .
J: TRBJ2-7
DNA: TGTGCCAGTTTTCAAGACAGTTCCTACGAGCAGTACTTC
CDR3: CASFQDSSYEQYF

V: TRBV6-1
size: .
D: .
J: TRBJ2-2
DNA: TGTGCCAGCAGTGAACGGGAGATTACCGGGGAGCTGTTTTTT
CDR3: CASSEREITGELFF